The T cell receptor beta chain described here comes from a study of cytomegalovirus exposure and HLA in healthy donors. CDR3 size: 16 residues. Germline V lookup: CDR1 LGHNA, CDR2 YNFKEQ. After removal of 1 base from V and 3 bases from J, the junction contained 6 bases not matched to a gene. Clones were sequenced by immunoSEQ multiplex PCR, and TCRdb holds only the in-frame ones, with some missing. Seen here are hundreds of thousands of clones, roughly 90% observed once, and the top ten hold around 12%. Among the roughly 120 subjects of the validation cohort, separate from the approximately 660-subject first cohort, were the donors.

The V call is TRBV4-2, the J call TRBJ1-3, with TRBD1 identical over 7 bases. The sequenced material came from PBMCs. This receptor was obtained from a man younger than 35 in good health and CMV-seropositive. DNA of the CDR3: TGTGCCAGCAGCCAAGTATTCGGGACAGATGGAAACACCATATATTTT. It translates to CASSQVFGTDGNTIYF.